Sequencing of this TCR beta chain was carried out in a study of blood T cell repertoires in COVID-19. Study summary: PBMCs, B-cell-depleted T cells, or T cells provided the cDNA or gDNA that made up the material.

As handled by the study authors: The authors estimated nucleated cell counts from reference gene primer amplification. Profiling relied on immunoSEQ multiplex PCR, and the TCRdb table lists in-frame clones only, not all of them. V, J and clone size were drawn from that table, and D and trimming were deduced from the DNA. The sample has fewer than 250,000 clones, around 83% seen once. V shed 1 base and J shed 2 bases, with 7 bases lying between them. This CDR3 is 14 amino acids long. Germline V CDR1 and CDR2: SNHLY, FYNNEI. This clone appeared a single time. The chain has TRBV2 and TRBJ2-3; D remains ambiguous. This sequence was found in a middle-aged man with acute or convalescent COVID-19. The sample consisted of peripheral blood. The CDR3 nucleotides are TGTGCCAGCAGTGAAGACGGTTTCACAGATACGCAGTATTTT. Its protein product is CASSEDGFTDTQYF.